Presented here are 14 T cell receptor beta chains from one specimen sequenced in a study of regulatory T cells in long-lasting Graves disease. Arm-PCR of CDR3 regions with iRepertoire HTBI primers generated TCR beta libraries. Via MiXCR, TCRdb re-called the multiplex PCR reads, giving one row per CDR3 protein. The sample yields 540,000 or so distinct CDR3 sequences, approximately 12% seen once. As for time point: newly diagnosed GD, antithyroid drugs for less than 3 months. PBMC RNA served as the TCR library source. These data were also reused for a study on T cells in Graves' hyperthyroidism and ophthalmopathy.

Specimen: peripheral blood mononuclear cells (PBMCs), collected at new diagnosis, from a patient treated with antithyroid drugs. These receptors originate from a man younger than 45 with Graves disease.

This clonotype has a count of ten or more. This chain joins TRBV20-1 and TRBJ2-7; 11 bases match TRBD2. Germline V CDR1 and CDR2: DFQATT, SNEGSKA (reference sequence). V lost 6 bases to trimming and J lost 4 bases; unmatched junction nucleotides: 5. CDR3 length: 13 amino acids. CDR3 bases: TGCAGTGCCCTACTAGCGGGAGCGTACGAGCAGTACTTC. Protein product: CSALLAGAYEQYF.

This clonotype has a count of ten or more. The chain couples TRBV10-3 to TRBJ1-1; possible D gene TRBD1, 6 bases. Germline CDR1 ENHRY, CDR2 SYGVKD. There are 17 residues in the CDR3. Trimming removed 4 bases at V and 0 bases at J, with 18 bases between. CDR3 in DNA: TGTGCCATCAGTGGGGACACTCCAACGGGTATGAACACTGAAGCTTTCTTT. Amino acids: CAISGDTPTGMNTEAFF.

The V gene is TRBV18, the J gene TRBJ2-3; 7 positions agree with TRBD2. Unmatched junction bases numbered 7, after V lost 3 bases and J lost 4 bases. Germline assignment: CDR1 KGHSH and CDR2 LQKENI. The CDR3 spans 15 residues. This chain's CDR3 is CASSPLLGGPDTQYF. DNA for the CDR3: TGTGCCAGCTCACCCCTACTGGGAGGGCCAGATACGCAGTATTTT.

In its sample, this clonotype was seen many times. The chain combines TRBV5-1 with TRBJ1-2; 7 nucleotides align to TRBD1. J lost 4 bases, V lost 2 bases, and 8 bases had no gene match. The CDR3 has 15 residues. The germline gives CDR1 SGHRS, CDR2 YFSETQ. CDR3 in DNA: TGCGCCAGCAGCTTCTGGAGGGGGCAAAGCTATGGCTACACCTTC. It yields the protein CASSFWRGQSYGYTF.

The chain couples TRBV19 to TRBJ2-7, with 11 positions matching TRBD2. Unmatched junction bases numbered 12, after V lost 6 bases and J lost 2 bases. The germline V gene has CDR1 LNHDA and CDR2 SQIVND (reference sequence). This CDR3 has 17 amino acids. The CDR3 sequence: CASSQKATSGKTYEQYF. The CDR3 DNA follows: TGTGCCAGTAGCCAAAAAGCGACTAGCGGGAAGACCTACGAGCAGTACTTC.

The sample holds one count of this clonotype. The junction departs from the called germline gene at one end, perhaps through a read error. J is TRBJ2-5 and V is TRBV7-7, with no clear D. Judging by the DNA end, TRBJ2-1 fits better; the J call may be wrong. Germline V gene data show CDR1 as SSHAT and CDR2 as FNYEAQ (reference sequence). The CDR3 is made up of 14 amino acids. DNA for the CDR3: TGTGCTAGCAGCTTACAGTTCGGTGACAATGAGCAGTTCTTC. This gives the protein CASSLQFGDNEQFF.

Note on this clonotype: A far larger clone lies a single base away; this is likely a read error. Without the conserved terminal phenylalanine or tryptophan, this CDR3 likely stems from a read error. This rearrangement joins TRBV9 to TRBJ2-5, with D uncertain. TRBJ2-7 matches the DNA end more closely, so the J call is doubtful. Germline V gene lookup returns CDR1 SGDLS and CDR2 YYNGEE. CDR3 length: 14 amino acids. The CDR3 reads CASSVDSASYEQYS. CDR3 coding DNA: TGTGCCAGCAGCGTAGATAGTGCCTCCTACGAGCAGTACTCC.

This clonotype was found many times. The chain uses TRBV12-5 and TRBJ2-3; possible D gene TRBD1, 6 bases. The V end lost 5 bases, the J end lost 6 bases, and 18 bases lay between the germline ends. CDR1 LGHNT and CDR2 FRNRAP come from the germline V gene. There are 15 residues in the CDR3. The CDR3: CASGPQGSRGDTQYF. The CDR3 DNA reads TGTGCTAGTGGTCCGCAGGGGAGCAGAGGGGATACGCAGTATTTT.

This clonotype was seen only once. A far larger clone is one base from this, pointing to a likely read error. This chain links TRBV2 with TRBJ2-3; possibly TRBD1 for D (6 bases). The J call could be wrong; TRBJ1-1 is a better fit for the DNA end. CDR1 is SNHLY and CDR2 is FYNNEI in the germline V gene. The CDR3 has 12 amino acids. CDR3: CASRGGSRIAFF. The CDR3 DNA is TGTGCCAGCAGGGGGGGCAGTAGGATAGCTTTCTTT.

Turning to this clonotype: This likely reflects a read error, since a far larger clone is one base away. The J gene is TRBJ1-1, the V gene TRBV28; D unresolved. The CDR3 runs to 14 residues. Germline values: CDR1 MDHEN, CDR2 SYDVKM. CDR3: CACSQSKRRDEAFF. The CDR3 DNA reads TGTGCCTGCAGCCAAAGCAAGAGACGGGATGAAGCTTTCTTT.

The chain links TRBV7-9 to TRBJ2-1, with D possibly being TRBD2 (5 bases). The end of the DNA fits TRBJ2-5 better, so the J call may be wrong. The CDR3 has 14 amino acids. Per the germline V gene, CDR1 is SEHNR and CDR2 is FQNEAQ (reference sequence). The CDR3 sequence: CASSLSSALGNQYF. The CDR3 nucleotides are TGTGCCAGCAGCTTAAGTAGCGCCCTTGGGAACCAGTACTTC.

This clonotype was seen at least ten times. The J gene is TRBJ1-1, the V gene TRBV10-1; D is perhaps TRBD1 (5 bases). Trimming pared 3 bases from V and 11 bases from J, leaving 10 bases between. The length of the CDR3 is 11 residues. Germline loops: CDR1 WNHNN, CDR2 SYGVQD (reference sequence). In DNA form, the CDR3 reads TGCGCCAGCAGTGAAGGGGACGTTGCTTTCTTT. It is translated as CASSEGDVAFF.

This clonotype was observed at least ten times. The chain joins TRBV11-2 to TRBJ2-7; 8 bases agree with TRBD1. From germline, CDR1 is SGHAT and CDR2 FQNNGV. The CDR3 is 14 amino acids. The ends lost 3 bases at V and 2 bases at J; junction bases unmatched: 3. CDR3 DNA: TGTGCCAGCAGCTTCACAGGGGGTGCCTACGAGCAGTACTTC. It codes for CASSFTGGAYEQYF.

This clonotype was seen ten or more times. The CDR3 region is CASSSGLAGETQYF. In DNA form, the CDR3 reads TGTGCCAGCAGCTCGGGACTAGCCGGCGAGACCCAGTACTTC. The chain combines TRBV12-3 or TRBV12-4 with TRBJ2-5, with 9 bases fitting TRBD2. The CDR3 is 14 amino acids. After removal of 6 bases from V and 5 bases from J, the junction contained 7 bases not matched to a gene.